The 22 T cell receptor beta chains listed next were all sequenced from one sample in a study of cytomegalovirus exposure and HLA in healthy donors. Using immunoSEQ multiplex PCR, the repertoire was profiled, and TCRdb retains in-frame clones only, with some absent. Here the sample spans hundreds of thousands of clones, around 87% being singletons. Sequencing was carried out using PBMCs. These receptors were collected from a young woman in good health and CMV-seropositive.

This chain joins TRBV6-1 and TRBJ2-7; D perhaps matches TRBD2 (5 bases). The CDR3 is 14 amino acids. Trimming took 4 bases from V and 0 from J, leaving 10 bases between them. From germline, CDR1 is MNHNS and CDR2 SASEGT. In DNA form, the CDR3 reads TGTGCCAGCAGTGTTACGGGAAACTCCTACGAGCAGTACTTC. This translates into CASSVTGNSYEQYF.

CDR3 nucleotides: TGTGCCATCAGTGAGATTGCTAGCGGGGTCTACGAGCAGTACTTC. Amino acid sequence: CAISEIASGVYEQYF. V is TRBV10-3 and J is TRBJ2-7; 9 nucleotides line up with TRBD2. CDR1 and CDR2 from the germline V gene are ENHRY and SYGVKD. J gave up 3 bases and V 2 bases, and 5 bases lay outside the gene matches. This CDR3 comprises 15 residues.

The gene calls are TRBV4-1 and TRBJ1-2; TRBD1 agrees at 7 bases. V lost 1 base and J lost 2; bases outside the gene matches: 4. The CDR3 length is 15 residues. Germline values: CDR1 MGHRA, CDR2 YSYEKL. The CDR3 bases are TGCGCCAGCAGCCAAGGGATACAGGGGAACTATGGCTACACCTTC. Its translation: CASSQGIQGNYGYTF.

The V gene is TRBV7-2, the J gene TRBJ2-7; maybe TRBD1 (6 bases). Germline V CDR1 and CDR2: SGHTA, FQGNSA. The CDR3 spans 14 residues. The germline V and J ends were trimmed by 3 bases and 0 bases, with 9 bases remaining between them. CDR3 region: CASSFDRSSYEQYF. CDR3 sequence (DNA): TGTGCCAGCAGCTTCGACAGGAGCTCCTACGAGCAGTACTTC.

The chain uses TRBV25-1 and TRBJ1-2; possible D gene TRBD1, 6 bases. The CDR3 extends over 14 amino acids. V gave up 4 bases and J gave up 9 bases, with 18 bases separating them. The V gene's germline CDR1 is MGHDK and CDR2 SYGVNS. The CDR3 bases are TGTGCCAGCAGTGGAATAGACAGGTGGAGTAGCTACACCTTC. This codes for CASSGIDRWSSYTF.

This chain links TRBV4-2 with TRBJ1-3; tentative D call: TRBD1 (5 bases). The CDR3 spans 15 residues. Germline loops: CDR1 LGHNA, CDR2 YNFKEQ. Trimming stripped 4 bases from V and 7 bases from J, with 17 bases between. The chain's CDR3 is CASSRPEGIGNTIYF. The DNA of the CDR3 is TGTGCCAGCAGCCGGCCGGAGGGGATCGGGAACACCATATATTTT.

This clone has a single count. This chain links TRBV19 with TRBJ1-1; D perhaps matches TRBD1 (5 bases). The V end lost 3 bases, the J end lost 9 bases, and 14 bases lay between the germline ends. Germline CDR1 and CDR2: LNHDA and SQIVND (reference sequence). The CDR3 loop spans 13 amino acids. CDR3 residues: CASSIRGQAKAFF. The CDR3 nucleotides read TGTGCCAGTAGTATTAGGGGTCAGGCAAAAGCTTTCTTT.

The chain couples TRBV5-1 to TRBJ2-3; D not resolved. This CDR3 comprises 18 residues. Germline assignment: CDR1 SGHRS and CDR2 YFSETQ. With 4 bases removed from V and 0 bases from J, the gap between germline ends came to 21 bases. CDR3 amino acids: CASSLDHHRAPSTDTQYF. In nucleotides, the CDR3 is TGCGCCAGCAGCCTGGATCACCACAGAGCCCCCAGCACAGATACGCAGTATTTT. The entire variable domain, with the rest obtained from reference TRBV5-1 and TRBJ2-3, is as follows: KAGVTQTPRYLIKTRGQQVTLSCSPISGHRSVSWYQQTPGQGLQFLFEYFSETQRNKGNFPGRFSGRQFSNSRSEMNVSTLELGDSALYLCASSLDHHRAPSTDTQYFGPGTRLTVL.

The CDR3 loop reads CSVEDREGTYNEQFF. The CDR3 DNA is TGCAGCGTTGAAGACAGGGAGGGGACCTACAATGAGCAGTTCTTC. V and J are TRBV29-1 and TRBJ2-1; TRBD2 agrees at 7 bases. Germline trimming cut 0 bases from V and 2 bases from J; bases unmatched to any gene: 4. From germline, CDR1 is SQVTM and CDR2 ANQGSEA. The CDR3 contains 15 residues.

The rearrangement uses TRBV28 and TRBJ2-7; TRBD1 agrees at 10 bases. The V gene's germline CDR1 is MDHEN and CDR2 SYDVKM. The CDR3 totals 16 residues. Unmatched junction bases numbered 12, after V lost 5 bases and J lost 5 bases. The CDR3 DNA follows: TGTGCCAGCAGTCCTTCCGGGACAGGGGCTTATAACGAGCAGTACTTC. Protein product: CASSPSGTGAYNEQYF.

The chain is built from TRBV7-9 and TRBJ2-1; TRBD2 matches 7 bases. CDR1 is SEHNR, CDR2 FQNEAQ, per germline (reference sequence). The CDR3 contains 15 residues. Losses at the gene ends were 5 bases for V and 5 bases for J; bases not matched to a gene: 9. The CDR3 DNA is TGTGCCAGCAGCCTCGCTCTAGCGGAAGACAATGAGCAGTTCTTC. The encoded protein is CASSLALAEDNEQFF.

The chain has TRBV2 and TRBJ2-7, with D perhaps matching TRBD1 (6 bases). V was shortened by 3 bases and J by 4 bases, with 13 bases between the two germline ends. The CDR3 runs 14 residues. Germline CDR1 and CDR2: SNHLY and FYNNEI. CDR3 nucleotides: TGTGCCAGCAGTGACTTCGGACAGCAATACGAGCAGTACTTC. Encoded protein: CASSDFGQQYEQYF.

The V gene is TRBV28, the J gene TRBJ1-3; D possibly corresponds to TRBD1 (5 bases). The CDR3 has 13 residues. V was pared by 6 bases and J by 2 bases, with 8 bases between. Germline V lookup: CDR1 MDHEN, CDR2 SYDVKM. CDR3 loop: CASSGTAGNTIYF. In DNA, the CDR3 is TGTGCCAGCAGCGGGACTGCTGGAAACACCATATATTTT.

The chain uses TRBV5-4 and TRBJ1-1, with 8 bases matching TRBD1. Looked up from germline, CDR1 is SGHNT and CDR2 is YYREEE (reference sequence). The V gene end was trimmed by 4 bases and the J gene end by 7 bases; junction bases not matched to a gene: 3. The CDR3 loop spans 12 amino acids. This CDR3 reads CASSGTGLEAFF. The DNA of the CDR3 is TGTGCCAGCAGCGGGACAGGACTTGAAGCTTTCTTT.

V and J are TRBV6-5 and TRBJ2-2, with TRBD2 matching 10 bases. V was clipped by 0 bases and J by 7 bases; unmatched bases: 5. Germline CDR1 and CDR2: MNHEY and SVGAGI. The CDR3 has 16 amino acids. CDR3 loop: CASSYSLAGGFGELFF. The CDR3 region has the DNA TGTGCCAGCAGTTACTCTTTAGCGGGAGGTTTCGGGGAGCTGTTTTTT.

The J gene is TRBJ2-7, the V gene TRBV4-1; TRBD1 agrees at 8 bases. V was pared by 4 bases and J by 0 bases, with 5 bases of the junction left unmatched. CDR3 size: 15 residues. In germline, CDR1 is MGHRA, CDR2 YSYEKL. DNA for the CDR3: TGCGCCAGCAGCCGCACCGGGACAGGCTCCTACGAGCAGTACTTC. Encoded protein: CASSRTGTGSYEQYF.

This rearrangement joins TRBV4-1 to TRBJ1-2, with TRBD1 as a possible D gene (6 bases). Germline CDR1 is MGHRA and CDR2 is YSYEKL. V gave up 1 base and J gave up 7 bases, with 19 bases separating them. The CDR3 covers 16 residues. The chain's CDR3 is CASSQAERPGVGGYTF. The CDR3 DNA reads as TGCGCCAGCAGCCAAGCCGAGCGGCCAGGGGTGGGTGGCTACACCTTC.

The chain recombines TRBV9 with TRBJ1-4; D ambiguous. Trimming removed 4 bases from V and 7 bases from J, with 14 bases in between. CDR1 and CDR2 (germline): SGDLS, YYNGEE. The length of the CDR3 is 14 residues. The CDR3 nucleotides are TGTGCCAGCAGCTTGAATCCAGTGCCTGAAAAACTGTTTTTT. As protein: CASSLNPVPEKLFF.

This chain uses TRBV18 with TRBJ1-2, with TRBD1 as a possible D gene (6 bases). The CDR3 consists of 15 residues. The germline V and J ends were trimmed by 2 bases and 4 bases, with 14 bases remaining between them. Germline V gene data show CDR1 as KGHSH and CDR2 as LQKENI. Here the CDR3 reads CASSPLQGGLYGYTF. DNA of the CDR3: TGTGCCAGCTCACCATTACAGGGTGGACTCTATGGCTACACCTTC. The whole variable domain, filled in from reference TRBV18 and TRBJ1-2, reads NAGVMQNPRHLVRRRGQEARLRCSPMKGHSHVYWYRQLPEEGLKFMVYLQKENIIDESGMPKERFSAEFPKEGPSILRIQQVVRGDSAAYFCASSPLQGGLYGYTFGSGTRLTVV.

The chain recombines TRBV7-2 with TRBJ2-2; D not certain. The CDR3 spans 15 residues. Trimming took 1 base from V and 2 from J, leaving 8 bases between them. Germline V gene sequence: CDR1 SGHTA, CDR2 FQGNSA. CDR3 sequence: CASSLVHSNTGELFF. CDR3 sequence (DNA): TGTGCCAGCAGCTTAGTGCACAGCAACACCGGGGAGCTGTTTTTT.

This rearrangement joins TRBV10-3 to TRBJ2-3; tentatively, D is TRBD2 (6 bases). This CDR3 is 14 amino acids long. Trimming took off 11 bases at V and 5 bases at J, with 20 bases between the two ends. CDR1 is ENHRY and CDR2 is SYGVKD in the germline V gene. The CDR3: CASELGEERDTQYF. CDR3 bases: TGTGCCTCCGAGTTAGGGGAGGAGAGAGATACGCAGTATTTT.

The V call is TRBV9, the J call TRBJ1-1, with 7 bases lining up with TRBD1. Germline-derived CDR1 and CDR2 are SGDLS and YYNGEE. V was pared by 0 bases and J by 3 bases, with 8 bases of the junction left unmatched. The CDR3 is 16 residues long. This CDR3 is CASSVAIRGADTEAFF. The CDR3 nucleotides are TGTGCCAGCAGCGTAGCAATCAGGGGGGCGGACACTGAAGCTTTCTTT.